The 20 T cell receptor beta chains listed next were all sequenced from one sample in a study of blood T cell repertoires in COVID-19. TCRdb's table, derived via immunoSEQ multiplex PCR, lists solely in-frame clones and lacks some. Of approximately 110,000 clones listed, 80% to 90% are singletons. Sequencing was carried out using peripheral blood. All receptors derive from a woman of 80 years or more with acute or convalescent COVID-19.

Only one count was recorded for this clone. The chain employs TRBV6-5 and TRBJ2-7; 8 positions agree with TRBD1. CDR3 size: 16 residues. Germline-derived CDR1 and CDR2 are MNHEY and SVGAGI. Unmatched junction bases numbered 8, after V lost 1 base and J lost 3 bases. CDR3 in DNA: TGTGCCAGCAGTTACTGGTCCGAGACAGGGGTCTACGAGCAGTACTTC. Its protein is CASSYWSETGVYEQYF.

CDR3 amino acids: CASSAGQGKLFF. DNA for the CDR3: TGTGCCAGCAGCGCCGGACAGGGAAAACTGTTTTTT. The chain recombines TRBV7-9 with TRBJ1-4, with TRBD1 matching over 8 bases. The CDR3 spans 12 residues. The ends lost 5 bases at V and 10 bases at J; junction bases unmatched: 3. Germline assignment: CDR1 SEHNR and CDR2 FQNEAQ (reference sequence).

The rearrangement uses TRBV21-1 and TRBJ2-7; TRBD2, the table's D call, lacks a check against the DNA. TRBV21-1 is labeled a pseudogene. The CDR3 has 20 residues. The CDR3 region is CASSKIGLAGVNPSSYEQYF. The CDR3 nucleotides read TGTGCCAGCAGCAAAATAGGGCTAGCGGGGGTCAACCCGAGCTCCTACGAGCAGTACTTC.

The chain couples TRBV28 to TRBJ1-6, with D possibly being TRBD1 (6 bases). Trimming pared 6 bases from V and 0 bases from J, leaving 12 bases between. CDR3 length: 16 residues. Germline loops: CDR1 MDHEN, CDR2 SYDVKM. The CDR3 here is CASRPQGGSYNSPLHF. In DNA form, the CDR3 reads TGTGCCAGCAGACCACAGGGTGGCTCCTATAATTCACCCCTCCACTTT.

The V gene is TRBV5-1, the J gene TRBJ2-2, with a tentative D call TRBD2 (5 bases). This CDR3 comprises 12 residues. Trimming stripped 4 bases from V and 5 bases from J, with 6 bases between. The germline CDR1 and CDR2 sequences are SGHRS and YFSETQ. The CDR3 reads CASSPGTGELFF. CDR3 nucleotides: TGCGCCAGCAGCCCGGGGACCGGGGAGCTGTTTTTT.

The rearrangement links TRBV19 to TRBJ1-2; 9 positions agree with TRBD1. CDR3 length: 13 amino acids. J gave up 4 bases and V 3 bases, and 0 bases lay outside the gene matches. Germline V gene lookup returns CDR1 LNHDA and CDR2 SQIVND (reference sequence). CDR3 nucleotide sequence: TGTGCCAGTAGTATGACAGGGGGCTATGGCTACACCTTC. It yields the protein CASSMTGGYGYTF.

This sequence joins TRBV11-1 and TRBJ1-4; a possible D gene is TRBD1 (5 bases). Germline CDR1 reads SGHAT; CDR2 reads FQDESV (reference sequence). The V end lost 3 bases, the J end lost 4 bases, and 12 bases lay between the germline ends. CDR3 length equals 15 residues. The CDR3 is CASSLTDSYNEKLFF. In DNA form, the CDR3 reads TGTGCCAGCAGCTTGACCGACAGCTATAATGAAAAACTGTTTTTT.

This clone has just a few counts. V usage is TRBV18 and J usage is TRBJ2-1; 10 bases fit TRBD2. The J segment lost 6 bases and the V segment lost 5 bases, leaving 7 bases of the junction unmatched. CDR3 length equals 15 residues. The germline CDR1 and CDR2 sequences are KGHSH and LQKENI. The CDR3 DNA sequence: TGTGCCAGCTCAGAAGCGGGGGGGGCCCGCAATGAGCAGTTCTTC. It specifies CASSEAGGARNEQFF.

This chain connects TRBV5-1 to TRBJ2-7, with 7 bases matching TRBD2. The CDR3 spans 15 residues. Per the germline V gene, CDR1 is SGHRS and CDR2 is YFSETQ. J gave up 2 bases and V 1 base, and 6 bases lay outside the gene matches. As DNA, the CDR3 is TGCGCCAGCAGCTTGCTTCTAGCGGATCCCTACGAGCAGTACTTC. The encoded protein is CASSLLLADPYEQYF. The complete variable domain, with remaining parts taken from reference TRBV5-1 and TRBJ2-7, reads KAGVTQTPRYLIKTRGQQVTLSCSPISGHRSVSWYQQTPGQGLQFLFEYFSETQRNKGNFPGRFSGRQFSNSRSEMNVSTLELGDSALYLCASSLLLADPYEQYFGPGTRLTVT.

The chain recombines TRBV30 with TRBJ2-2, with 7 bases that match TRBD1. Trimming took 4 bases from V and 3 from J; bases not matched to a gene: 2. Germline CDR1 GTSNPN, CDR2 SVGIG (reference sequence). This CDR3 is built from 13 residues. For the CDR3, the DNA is TGTGCCTGGAAGGGGGCTCACACCGGGGAGCTGTTTTTT. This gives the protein CAWKGAHTGELFF. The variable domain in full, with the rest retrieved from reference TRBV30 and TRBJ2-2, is SQTIHQWPATLVQPVGSPLSLECTVEGTSNPNLYWYRQAAGRGLQLLFYSVGIGQISSEVPQNLSASRPQDRQFILSSKKLLLSDSGFYLCAWKGAHTGELFFGEGSRLTVL.

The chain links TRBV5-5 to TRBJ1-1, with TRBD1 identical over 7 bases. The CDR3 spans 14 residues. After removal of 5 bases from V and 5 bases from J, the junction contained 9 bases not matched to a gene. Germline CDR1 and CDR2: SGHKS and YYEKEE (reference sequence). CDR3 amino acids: CASSQTGRWTEAFF. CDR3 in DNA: TGTGCCAGCAGTCAGACAGGGCGGTGGACTGAAGCTTTCTTT.

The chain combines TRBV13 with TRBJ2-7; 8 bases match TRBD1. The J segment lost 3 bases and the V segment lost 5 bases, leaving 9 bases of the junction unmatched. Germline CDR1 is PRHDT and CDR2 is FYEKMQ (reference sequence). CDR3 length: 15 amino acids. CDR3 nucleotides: TGTGCCAGCAGCCGATGGCAGGGGGCCCTCTACGAGCAGTACTTC. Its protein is CASSRWQGALYEQYF.

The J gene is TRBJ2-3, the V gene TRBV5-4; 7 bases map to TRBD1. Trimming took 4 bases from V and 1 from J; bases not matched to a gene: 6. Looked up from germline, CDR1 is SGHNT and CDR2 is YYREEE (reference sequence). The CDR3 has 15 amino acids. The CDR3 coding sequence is TGTGCCAGCAGCACCGGAGACAGGGGCACAGATACGCAGTATTTT. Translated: CASSTGDRGTDTQYF.

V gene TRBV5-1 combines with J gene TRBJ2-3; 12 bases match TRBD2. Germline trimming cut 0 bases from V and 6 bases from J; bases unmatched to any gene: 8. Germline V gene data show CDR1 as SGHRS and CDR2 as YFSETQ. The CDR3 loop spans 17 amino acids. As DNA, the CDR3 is TGCGCCAGCAGCTTGGCCGGGCTAGCGGGGGGGCCCGATACGCAGTATTTT. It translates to CASSLAGLAGGPDTQYF.

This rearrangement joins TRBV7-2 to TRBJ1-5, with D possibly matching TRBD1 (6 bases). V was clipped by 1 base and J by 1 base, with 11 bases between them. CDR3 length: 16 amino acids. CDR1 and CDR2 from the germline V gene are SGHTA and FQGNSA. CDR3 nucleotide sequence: TGTGCCAGCAGCTTAGAGGCAGGGGACAGCAATCAGCCCCAGCATTTT. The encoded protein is CASSLEAGDSNQPQHF.

CDR3 sequence (DNA): TGTGCCAGCAGTTCCCGGACTGGCACAGATACGCAGTATTTT. It codes for CASSSRTGTDTQYF. The chain links TRBV6-2 or TRBV6-3 to TRBJ2-3; D perhaps matches TRBD2 (5 bases). CDR1 is MNHEY, CDR2 SVGEGT, per germline. The CDR3 is made up of 14 amino acids. V was clipped by 4 bases and J by 1 base, with 9 bases between them.

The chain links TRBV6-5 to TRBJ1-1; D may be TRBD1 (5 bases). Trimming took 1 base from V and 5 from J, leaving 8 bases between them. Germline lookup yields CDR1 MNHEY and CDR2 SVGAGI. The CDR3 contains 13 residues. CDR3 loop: CASSYLGGTEAFF. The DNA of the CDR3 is TGTGCCAGCAGTTACTTGGGGGGGACTGAAGCTTTCTTT.

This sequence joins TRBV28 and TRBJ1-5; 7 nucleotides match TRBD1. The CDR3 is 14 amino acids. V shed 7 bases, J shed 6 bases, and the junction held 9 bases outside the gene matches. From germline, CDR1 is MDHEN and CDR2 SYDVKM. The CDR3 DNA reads TGTGCCAGCAATCGACAGGGAGGCGGTCAGCCCCAGCATTTT. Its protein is CASNRQGGGQPQHF.

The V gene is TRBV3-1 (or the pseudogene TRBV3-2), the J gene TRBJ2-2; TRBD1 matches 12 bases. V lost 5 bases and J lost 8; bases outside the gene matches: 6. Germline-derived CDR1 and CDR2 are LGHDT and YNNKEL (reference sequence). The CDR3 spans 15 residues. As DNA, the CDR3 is TGTGCCAGCAGCTCCGGGACAGGGGGCTCGGGGGAGCTGTTTTTT. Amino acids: CASSSGTGGSGELFF.

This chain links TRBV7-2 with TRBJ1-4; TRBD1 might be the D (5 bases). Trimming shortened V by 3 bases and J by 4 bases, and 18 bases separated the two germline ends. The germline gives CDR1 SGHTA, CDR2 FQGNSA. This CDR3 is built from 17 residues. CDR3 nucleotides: TGTGCCAGCAGCTTGGGGACCTGGGGGAGGGGTAATGAAAAACTGTTTTTT. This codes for CASSLGTWGRGNEKLFF.